The 2 T cell receptor beta chains given below trace back to one sample, sequenced in a study of CD8 T cells in ankylosing spondylitis. A single record per CDR3 protein comes from TCRdb applying MiXCR to the 5' RACE reads. In the table there are some 7,000 distinct CDR3 sequences, about 3% of which are singletons. The sample comprised blood, either unsorted or a sorted T cell fraction (not recorded which). Receptors were obtained from a female donor with ankylosing spondylitis or in good health (not recorded which).

This clonotype was counted many times. The J gene is TRBJ2-3, the V gene TRBV9, with a weak D call TRBD2 (7 bases). The germline V gene encodes CDR1 SGDLS and CDR2 YYNGEE. Trimming stripped 2 bases from V and 4 bases from J, with 14 bases between. This CDR3 has 15 residues. The CDR3 sequence is CASSVWGGGADTQYF. Here the CDR3 DNA reads TGTGCCAGCAGCGTGTGGGGGGGCGGGGCAGATACGCAGTATTTT.

This clonotype was observed at least ten times. The chain joins TRBV9 to TRBJ1-1; tentatively, D is TRBD1 (6 bases). The CDR3 runs to 15 residues. Germline loops: CDR1 SGDLS, CDR2 YYNGEE. Deletions cut 0 bases from V and 4 bases from J, with 13 bases between. As DNA, the CDR3 is TGTGCCAGCAGCGTAGCTGGGGGGCAGGGCACTGAAGCTTTCTTT. It encodes CASSVAGGQGTEAFF.